Presented here are 13 T cell receptor beta chains from one specimen sequenced in a study of vaccination effects on CD4 cells after COVID-19. CD4+ T cells were isolated after roughly nine days of culture. These receptors' antigens are unknown. Produced via immunoSEQ multiplex PCR; TCRdb's table is partial and in-frame only. The sample carries approximately 37,000 clones, 65% to 75% recorded once. The material was CD4+ T cells from PBMCs cultured without peptide, obtained before COVID-19 vaccination. The receptor set was obtained from a human donor who received a COVID-19 vaccine.

This clone appeared a few times. V is TRBV18 and J is TRBJ2-3; D not resolved. The CDR3 loop spans 11 amino acids. CDR1 and CDR2 (germline): KGHSH, LQKENI. Trimming removed 6 bases at V and 2 bases at J, with 3 bases between. The CDR3 sequence is CASSPTDTQYF. CDR3 in DNA: TGTGCCAGCTCCCCCACAGATACGCAGTATTTT.

The chain couples TRBV5-1 to TRBJ2-2, with 7 positions matching TRBD2. The germline V gene has CDR1 SGHRS and CDR2 YFSETQ. The V and J ends lost 0 bases and 6 bases, in that order; junction bases with no gene match: 8. The CDR3 covers 16 residues. In DNA form, the CDR3 reads TGCGCCAGCAGCTTGGATGCGGGAGTAGGGGCCGGGGAGCTGTTTTTT. Its translation: CASSLDAGVGAGELFF.

The rearrangement joins TRBV18 to TRBJ1-4, with unresolved D. CDR1 is KGHSH, CDR2 LQKENI, per germline. This CDR3 has 13 amino acids. Trimming left V 4 bases short and J 7 bases short, with 10 bases between. The CDR3 is CASSRGVFEKLFF. Here the CDR3 DNA reads TGTGCCAGCTCACGCGGGGTCTTTGAAAAACTGTTTTTT.

The rearrangement joins TRBV6-5 to TRBJ2-2; tentatively, D is TRBD1 (5 bases). Trimming took off 6 bases at V and 1 base at J, with 9 bases between the two ends. CDR1 is MNHEY, CDR2 SVGAGI, per germline. The CDR3 contains 14 residues. CDR3 sequence: CASRGQGNTGELFF. DNA for the CDR3: TGTGCCAGCAGGGGTCAGGGGAACACCGGGGAGCTGTTTTTT.

The chain uses TRBV6-2 or TRBV6-3 and TRBJ2-3; TRBD2 matches 12 bases. Germline CDR1 is MNHEY and CDR2 is SVGEGT. This CDR3 is built from 15 residues. Trimming removed 4 bases from V and 7 bases from J; junction bases left unmatched: 6. The CDR3 DNA is TGTGCCAGCAGTTCTAGCGGGGGGGCCCTGTATACGCAGTATTTT. Its translation is CASSSSGGALYTQYF.

The chain uses TRBV5-1 and TRBJ2-6; tentative D call: TRBD2 (5 bases). The length of the CDR3 is 15 residues. Germline CDR1 SGHRS, CDR2 YFSETQ. Deletions cut 4 bases from V and 0 bases from J, with 8 bases between. The CDR3 DNA follows: TGCGCCAGCAGCGCCCGGGGCTCTGGGGCCAACGTCCTGACTTTC. Its protein is CASSARGSGANVLTF.

The chain couples TRBV7-9 to TRBJ2-7; TRBD1 matches at 7 bases. This CDR3 spans 17 amino acids. V shed 0 bases, J shed 0 bases, and the junction held 8 bases outside the gene matches. Germline CDR1 and CDR2: SEHNR and FQNEAQ (reference sequence). The CDR3 is CASSLASSWDSSYEQYF. CDR3 bases: TGTGCCAGCAGCTTAGCTTCGTCATGGGACAGCTCCTACGAGCAGTACTTC.

This clone was seen a handful of times. This chain connects TRBV7-9 to TRBJ2-2; D not certain. This CDR3 region has 17 residues. Trimming took 2 bases from V and 5 from J, leaving 18 bases between them. Germline CDR1 SEHNR, CDR2 FQNEAQ (reference sequence). CDR3 sequence reads: CASSLNPTRMRTGELFF. The CDR3 DNA follows: TGTGCCAGCAGCTTAAACCCGACAAGAATGAGGACCGGGGAGCTGTTTTTT.

The J gene is TRBJ1-3, the V gene TRBV18, with unresolved D. Germline CDR1 KGHSH, CDR2 LQKENI. Trimming removed 4 bases from V and 0 bases from J, with 4 bases in between. This CDR3 region has 13 residues. This chain's CDR3 is CASSQTSGNTIYF. CDR3 nucleotide sequence: TGTGCCAGCTCACAAACCTCTGGAAACACCATATATTTT.

The rearrangement links TRBV6-5 to TRBJ1-2; D unclear. Germline V gene sequence: CDR1 MNHEY, CDR2 SVGAGI. CDR3 length: 13 amino acids. V was shortened by 2 bases and J by 4 bases, with 8 bases between the two germline ends. The CDR3 loop is CASSYRAAYGYTF. Written as DNA, the CDR3 is TGTGCCAGCAGTTACCGGGCAGCCTATGGCTACACCTTC.

The chain couples TRBV5-1 to TRBJ1-4, with 9 bases that match TRBD1. In germline, CDR1 is SGHRS, CDR2 YFSETQ. Trimming at V came to 0 bases and at J to 7 bases, leaving 4 bases not matched to a gene. CDR3 length: 15 residues. CDR3: CASSLGQGDGEKLFF. The CDR3 DNA reads TGCGCCAGCAGCTTGGGACAGGGGGATGGTGAAAAACTGTTTTTT.

The chain couples TRBV30 to TRBJ1-2; TRBD1 matches 8 bases. Germline-derived CDR1 and CDR2 are GTSNPN and SVGIG (reference sequence). J was trimmed by 3 bases and V by 0 bases; bases with no gene match: 6. CDR3 length: 15 amino acids. CDR3 in amino acids: CAWSVPQQGDYGYTF. In DNA form, the CDR3 reads TGTGCCTGGAGTGTTCCACAACAGGGGGACTATGGCTACACCTTC.

V is TRBV6-6 and J is TRBJ2-7; TRBD2 matches at 8 bases. CDR3 size: 12 residues. V trimming: 5 bases; J trimming: 12 bases; junction bases outside the gene matches: 9. Germline V CDR1 and CDR2: MNHNY, SVGAGI (reference sequence). CDR3 protein: CASSRSGGMVYF. The CDR3 bases are TGTGCCAGCAGTCGATCGGGGGGGATGGTGTACTTC.